This TCR beta chain came from a study of T-cell memory formation after mild COVID-19. Study as a whole: Across donors, TCR clusters were largely donor specific.

Germline assignment: CDR1 SGHVS and CDR2 FQNEAQ. The length of the CDR3 is 14 residues. Trimming pared 1 base from V and 7 bases from J, leaving 13 bases between. Sample barcodes and UMIs were carried by the TCR alpha and TCR beta cDNA libraries that 5'RACE generated with constant-segment primers. TCRdb reanalysed the 5' RACE reads using MiXCR and keeps one entry per CDR3 protein. The repertoire holds around 200,000 distinct CDR3 sequences, over 20% seen once, with roughly 23% in the top ten. This clonotype was seen many times. Its antigen remains unknown. General study points: Cross-reactive memory appears to have joined, as suggested by some responding clones showing up in pre-infection memory. CD4+ clones that contracted lay mainly in CM and EM; CD8+ ones lay in EMRA.

The source material was PBMCs or a T cell subset sorted from them (not recorded which). V usage is TRBV7-8 and J usage is TRBJ2-5; unclear D gene. This sequence originates from an adult woman who had mild COVID-19 (a few samples of this study predate the infection). Cell type and time point are not known. CDR3 bases: TGTGCCAGCAGCTTAGAGGGATTCATCGGGACCCAGTACTTC. This gives the protein CASSLEGFIGTQYF.